A selection of T cell receptor beta chains follows, all from one sample in a study of shared clonotypes between healthy human individuals. The assay was immunoSEQ multiplex PCR, and TCRdb's table has in-frame clones only and misses some. The sample contains just over 2,000,000 clones, approximately 95% of which appear only once. Sample: naive CD4+ T cells sorted from blood. The receptors were sampled from a man younger than 35 in good health. Each CDR3 is given without its conserved first and last residue. A D gene is named only where the DNA matches it firmly.

v_gene	d_gene	CDR3aa
TRBV10-2	-	ASSESGRDQPQH
TRBV9	-	ASSVALSSSNTQY
TRBV18	TRBD2	ASSPGLAGGPGETQY
TRBV2	-	ASSVGPMRD
TRBV9	-	ASSAMSSGNTIY
TRBV7-7	-	ASSSMLGLSSYNEQF
TRBV2	-	ASSDGYKPYEQY
TRBV9	TRBD2	ASSVGLAGRYEQY
TRBV6-4	TRBD2	ASSVLAGGPNEQF
TRBV7-8	TRBD1	ASSAAWDRGNTIY
TRBV6-6	-	ASIKDGFREKLF
TRBV25-1	-	ASTSGFSSGNTIY
TRBV19	TRBD1	ASSEGAKSDTQY
TRBV28	-	ASTSSGAFGYGYT
TRBV4-3	TRBD1	ASSQRQGRSYEQY
TRBV7-2	-	ASSPGGGSGANVLT
TRBV10-3	TRBD1	AISPTGVDEKLF
TRBV5-6	-	ASSLARGPSNQPQH
TRBV7-2	-	ASSFTNTGELF
TRBV30	-	AWSVPGEQY
TRBV19	-	ASSTRTDTQY
TRBV5-1	TRBD1	ASSLARGQWTDTQY
TRBV5-1	-	ASSFTSSNTGELF
TRBV18	-	ASSPARGSNTEAF
TRBV7-2	TRBD2	ASSFSLAGGGYEQY
TRBV27	TRBD1	ASSPRDRVAQY
TRBV6-6	TRBD1	ASSPGQFAFT
TRBV9	-	ASSVVGSSSYNEQF
TRBV30	TRBD1	AFGTGGTLYNEQF
TRBV6-1	TRBD2	ATPRAGVITGELF
TRBV19	TRBD1	ASSIKQGKNSPLH
TRBV10-3	TRBD2	AITSGLNNEQF
TRBV7-2	-	ASSLGSRETQY
TRBV29-1	TRBD1	SVANILTDRGTGYT
TRBV7-2	-	ASSLVDWTSTDTQY
TRBV19	TRBD1	ASSVQGVGPGNTIY
TRBV7-8	TRBD1	ASSSQGASNSPLH
TRBV13	-	ASSLSRNQPQH
TRBV9	TRBD2	ASSVASGTLVKYEQY
TRBV18	-	ASSPTGHEQY
TRBV30	-	AWSVPAGSGELF
TRBV4-2	-	ASSQDIIGSSSYEQY
TRBV9	-	ASSSSVGAYEQY
TRBV18	TRBD2	ASSPQGTRPREQY
TRBV7-9	TRBD1	ASSLGQGNDGELF
TRBV18	TRBD2	ASSPFSGGNTDTQY
TRBV9	TRBD2	ASSVEPSGGAEQY